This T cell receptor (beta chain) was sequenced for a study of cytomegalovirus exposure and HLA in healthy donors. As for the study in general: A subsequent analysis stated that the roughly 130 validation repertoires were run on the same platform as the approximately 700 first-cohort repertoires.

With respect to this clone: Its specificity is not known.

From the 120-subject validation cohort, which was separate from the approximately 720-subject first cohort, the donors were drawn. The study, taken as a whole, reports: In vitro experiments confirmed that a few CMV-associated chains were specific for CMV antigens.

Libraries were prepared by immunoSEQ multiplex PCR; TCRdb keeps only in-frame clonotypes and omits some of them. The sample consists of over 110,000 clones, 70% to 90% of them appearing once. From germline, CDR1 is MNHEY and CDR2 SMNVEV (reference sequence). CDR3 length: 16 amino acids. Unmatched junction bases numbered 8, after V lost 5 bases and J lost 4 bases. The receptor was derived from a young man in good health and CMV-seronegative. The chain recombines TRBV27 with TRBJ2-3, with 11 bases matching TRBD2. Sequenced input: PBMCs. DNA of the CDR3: TGTGCCAGCAGTCCAGGGACTAGCGGAAGTGCAGATACGCAGTATTTT. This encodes CASSPGTSGSADTQYF.